Listed here are 10 T cell receptor beta chains from one sample, sequenced in a study of shared clonotypes between healthy human individuals. Generated by immunoSEQ multiplex PCR, the TCRdb table keeps only in-frame clones and is missing some. Here the sample spans roughly 2.2 million clones, more than 80% being singletons. The sequenced material came from naive CD4+ T cells from PBMCs. As for subset: CD45RA+ positively selected. These receptors came from a man aged 18 to 35 in good health. Some clones in this sample may be carry-over from other donors' samples.

The V and J genes are TRBV9 and TRBJ2-3, with TRBD2 identical over 13 bases. This CDR3 has 16 residues. With 0 bases clipped from V and 5 bases from J, the junction kept 3 bases outside the gene matches. CDR1 is SGDLS and CDR2 is YYNGEE in the germline V gene. CDR3 residues: CASSVELAGGRDTQYF. In DNA, the CDR3 is TGTGCCAGCAGCGTAGAACTAGCGGGAGGGAGAGATACGCAGTATTTT. Full variable domain (missing parts from reference TRBV9 and TRBJ2-3): DSGVTQTPKHLITATGQRVTLRCSPRSGDLSVYWYQQSLDQGLQFLIQYYNGEERAKGNILERFSAQQFPDLHSELNLSSLELGDSALYFCASSVELAGGRDTQYFGPGTRLTVL.

This chain connects TRBV6-6 to TRBJ2-7, with 12 bases fitting TRBD1. The CDR3 has 15 amino acids. V trimming: 0 bases; J trimming: 5 bases; junction bases outside the gene matches: 2. From germline, CDR1 is MNHNY and CDR2 SVGAGI (reference sequence). This CDR3 reads CASSYSGTGGNEQYF. CDR3 nucleotides: TGTGCCAGCAGTTACTCCGGGACAGGGGGCAACGAGCAGTACTTC.

This chain joins TRBV5-8 and TRBJ1-3; 9 bases agree with TRBD1. The V gene's germline CDR1 is SGHTS and CDR2 YDEGEE. The CDR3 length is 17 residues. Trimming at V came to 3 bases and at J to 2 bases, leaving 9 bases not matched to a gene. The CDR3 coding sequence is TGTGCCAGCAGCTGGGGGTGGCGACAGGGGGCTGGAAACACCATATATTTT. Its translation is CASSWGWRQGAGNTIYF.

The chain is built from TRBV5-4 and TRBJ1-2, with 9 bases lining up with TRBD1. V shed 0 bases and J 8 bases; nucleotides not matched to a gene: 5. Germline loops: CDR1 SGHNT, CDR2 YYREEE (reference sequence). CDR3 length: 14 amino acids. CDR3 sequence reads: CASSLEGTGMGYTF. The CDR3 nucleotides are TGTGCCAGCAGCTTGGAGGGGACAGGGATGGGCTACACCTTC.

This chain uses TRBV7-8 with TRBJ1-5, with unresolved D. Germline V lookup: CDR1 SGHVS, CDR2 FQNEAQ. The CDR3 length is 13 residues. V lost 5 bases and J lost 6, with 11 bases in between. CDR3 sequence: CASSPTLAQPQHF. CDR3 DNA: TGTGCCAGCAGCCCCACCCTTGCTCAGCCCCAGCATTTT.

This clone was seen only a few times. This chain joins TRBV6-1 and TRBJ2-5; D remains unclear. From germline, CDR1 is MNHNS and CDR2 SASEGT. This CDR3 region has 12 residues. The V gene lost 2 bases and the J gene lost 6 bases, with 7 bases spanning the gap. The CDR3 spells CASSEWPKTQYF. The CDR3, as DNA: TGTGCCAGCAGTGAATGGCCCAAGACCCAGTACTTC.

This rearrangement joins TRBV6-4 to TRBJ1-5; possible D gene TRBD1, 5 bases. Trimming stripped 3 bases from V and 7 bases from J, with 10 bases between. The CDR3 totals 13 residues. Germline CDR1 and CDR2: MRHNA and SNTAGT. The CDR3 reads CASSEGEGQPQHF. In DNA form, the CDR3 reads TGTGCCAGCAGTGAAGGGGAAGGGCAGCCCCAGCATTTT.

The chain recombines TRBV18 with TRBJ2-2; the D gene is possibly TRBD2 (6 bases). The germline V and J ends were trimmed by 5 bases and 1 base, with 14 bases remaining between them. The CDR3 extends over 16 amino acids. CDR1 and CDR2 (germline): KGHSH, LQKENI. In DNA, the CDR3 is TGTGCCAGCTCAATGGGACCCGGGAGGAACACCGGGGAGCTGTTTTTT. Translating it yields CASSMGPGRNTGELFF.

The CDR3 reads CASSLWDRTTNEKLFF. In DNA form, the CDR3 reads TGTGCCAGCAGTTTATGGGACAGAACAACTAATGAAAAACTGTTTTTT. The gene calls are TRBV28 and TRBJ1-4; TRBD1 might be the D (6 bases). Germline V CDR1 and CDR2: MDHEN, SYDVKM. V was clipped by 0 bases and J by 0 bases, with 8 bases between them. This CDR3 comprises 16 residues.

The chain employs TRBV28 and TRBJ1-5, with D tentatively TRBD1 (5 bases). V dropped 8 bases and J dropped 6 bases, with 20 bases sitting between them. Per germline, CDR1 MDHEN and CDR2 SYDVKM. The CDR3 consists of 15 residues. In nucleotides, the CDR3 is TGTGCCAGCCTAAAGCCGGGACTGGTTGTTCAGCCCCAGCATTTT. Residues: CASLKPGLVVQPQHF. Variable domain in full (rest from reference TRBV28 and TRBJ1-5): DVKVTQSSRYLVKRTGEKVFLECVQDMDHENMFWYRQDPGLGLRLIYFSYDVKMKEKGDIPEGYSVSREKKERFSLILESASTNQTSMYLCASLKPGLVVQPQHFGDGTRLSIL.